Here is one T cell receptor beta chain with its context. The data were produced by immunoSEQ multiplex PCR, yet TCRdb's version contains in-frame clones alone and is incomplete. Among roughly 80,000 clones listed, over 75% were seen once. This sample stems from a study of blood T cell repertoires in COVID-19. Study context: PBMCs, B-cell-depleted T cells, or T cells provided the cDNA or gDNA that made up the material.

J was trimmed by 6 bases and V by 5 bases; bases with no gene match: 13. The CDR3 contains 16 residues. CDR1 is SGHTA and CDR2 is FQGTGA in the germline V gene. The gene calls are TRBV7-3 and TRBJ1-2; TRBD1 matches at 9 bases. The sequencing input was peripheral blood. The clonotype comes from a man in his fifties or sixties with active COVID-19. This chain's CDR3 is CASSPQGSTGGDGYTF. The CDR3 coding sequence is TGTGCCAGCAGCCCCCAGGGTAGTACAGGGGGCGATGGCTACACCTTC.